One sample yielded the 7 T cell receptor beta chains listed below, sequenced in a study of CD8 T cell repertoires and HIV-1 epitope variants. TCRdb keeps only in-frame clones here, not all; method: immunoSEQ multiplex PCR. This table holds about 5,900 clones, roughly 70% found once. Their antigens are not known. What was sequenced was cultured CD8+ T cells derived from PBMCs. The receptors shown here come from a male donor with HIV.

DNA for the CDR3: TGTGCCAGCAGCTCCCGGACAGGGAGCTCCTACAATGAGCAGTTCTTC. Its translation: CASSSRTGSSYNEQFF. The chain joins TRBV7-2 to TRBJ2-1; 8 bases are a match to TRBD1. The CDR3 runs to 16 residues. Trimming removed 4 bases from V and 0 bases from J; junction bases left unmatched: 5. Germline CDR1 reads SGHTA; CDR2 reads FQGNSA.

The chain carries TRBV7-6 and TRBJ2-1; TRBD1 matches at 7 bases. V was clipped by 10 bases and J by 4 bases; unmatched bases: 10. The CDR3 is 14 residues long. From germline, CDR1 is SGHVS and CDR2 FNYEAQ. Written as DNA, the CDR3 is TGTGCCACCACGAGACAGGGCGTGTACAATGAGCAGTTCTTC. It specifies CATTRQGVYNEQFF.

The count of this clone is one. The chain uses TRBV7-2 and TRBJ1-1, with a possible D match to TRBD1 (5 bases). This CDR3 has 15 amino acids. The ends were cut back, 2 bases at V and 1 base at J, with 11 bases in the middle. Per the germline V gene, CDR1 is SGHTA and CDR2 is FQGNSA. The CDR3 reads CASSLQPGPNTEAFF. The CDR3, as DNA: TGTGCCAGCAGCTTACAACCGGGGCCGAACACTGAAGCTTTCTTT.

This clone was detected only a few times. The J gene is TRBJ2-1, the V gene TRBV10-3, with D possibly TRBD2 on 5 matching bases. Trimming left V 10 bases short and J 8 bases short, with 18 bases between. Germline V CDR1 and CDR2: ENHRY, SYGVKD. The CDR3 contains 13 residues. CDR3 sequence: CATGESIGDEQFF. The CDR3 bases are TGTGCCACGGGCGAAAGTATCGGGGATGAGCAGTTCTTC.

This clone is categorized as medium-sized. The CDR3 DNA reads as TGTGCCAGCTCACCACAGTTTGGGCAGGGGCCCTACGAGCAGTACTTC. Translating gives CASSPQFGQGPYEQYF. V and J are TRBV18 and TRBJ2-7; D might be TRBD1 (6 bases). This CDR3 has 16 amino acids. V lost 1 base, J lost 2 bases, and 15 bases lay in between. Germline CDR1 reads KGHSH; CDR2 reads LQKENI.

CDR3 nucleotide sequence: TGTGCCAGCAGCCTCCTATCAGGCGAGCAGTACTTC. Encoded protein: CASSLLSGEQYF. V and J are TRBV5-6 and TRBJ2-7; D unclear. This CDR3 contains 12 residues. Trimming pared 4 bases from V and 6 bases from J, leaving 11 bases between. Per germline, CDR1 SGHDT and CDR2 YYEEEE.

The rearrangement uses TRBV25-1 and TRBJ1-2; weak D call: TRBD1 (5 bases). CDR1 is MGHDK and CDR2 is SYGVNS in the germline V gene. Trimming stripped 6 bases from V and 7 bases from J, with 15 bases between. The CDR3 sequence is 13 residues long. CDR3 in DNA: TGTGCCAGCAGACTTACGGGGGGGGGTGGCTACACCTTC. Translating it yields CASRLTGGGGYTF.